These T cell receptor beta chains were read from a single sample in a study of cytomegalovirus exposure and HLA in healthy donors. Profiled with immunoSEQ multiplex PCR; TCRdb holds only in-frame clones, not every one. Counted here are under 200,000 clones, roughly 79% occurring once; the ten biggest clones make up 2.5% to 4%. Specimen: PBMCs. The receptors stem from a woman between 50 and 59 years old in good health and CMV-seropositive. CDR3s include the opening cysteine and the closing phenylalanine or tryptophan. D genes are given only for firm matches. Only part of the rows carry a size: once, few, many, or a class if the clone is expanded.

j_call,v_call,clone_size,d_call,cdr3_aa,cdr3_nt
TRBJ1-2,TRBV19,-,TRBD1,CASSGTDRGIYGYTF,TGTGCCAGTAGTGGGACCGACAGGGGAATCTATGGCTACACCTTC
TRBJ2-3,TRBV7-3,-,TRBD2,CASSLGSGTSGDTQYF,TGTGCCAGCAGCTTAGGAAGCGGGACCTCGGGAGATACGCAGTATTTT
TRBJ2-2,TRBV19,-,-,CASSSGLVTGELFF,TGTGCCAGTAGTTCAGGACTGGTCACCGGGGAGCTGTTTTTT
TRBJ2-3,TRBV28,-,TRBD2,CASSLIASGGVADTQYF,TGTGCCAGCAGTTTGATCGCGAGCGGGGGGGTCGCAGATACGCAGTATTTT
TRBJ1-1,TRBV19,-,-,CASSIGGVANTEAFF,TGTGCCAGTAGTATCGGGGGAGTGGCGAACACTGAAGCTTTCTTT
TRBJ2-2,TRBV18,-,TRBD2,CASSPQAGDTGELFF,TGTGCCAGCTCACCACAGGCGGGAGACACCGGGGAGCTGTTTTTT
TRBJ1-1,TRBV5-1,-,TRBD1,CASSSATGGRTEAFF,TGCGCCAGCAGCTCAGCTACAGGGGGTCGCACTGAAGCTTTCTTT
TRBJ2-1,TRBV7-3,-,TRBD2,CASSPGLAHQNEQFF,TGTGCCAGCAGCCCGGGACTAGCGCACCAGAATGAGCAGTTCTTC
TRBJ2-1,TRBV5-6,-,TRBD2,CASSRLAGVSYNEQFF,TGTGCCAGCAGCCGACTAGCGGGGGTATCCTACAATGAGCAGTTCTTC
TRBJ1-1,TRBV5-4,-,-,CASSLPGTRNTEAFF,TGTGCCAGCAGCTTGCCCGGGACAAGGAACACTGAAGCTTTCTTT
TRBJ1-2,TRBV11-3,-,-,CASSLFGISREGYTF,TGTGCCAGCAGCTTGTTTGGTATAAGTCGAGAAGGCTACACCTTC
TRBJ2-7,TRBV11-2,few,-,CASSNTGTRYEQYF,TGTGCCAGCAGTAACACCGGGACACGCTACGAGCAGTACTTC
TRBJ2-1,TRBV5-1,-,-,CASSLSSGSSYNEQFF,TGCGCCAGCAGCTTGAGCTCAGGAAGCTCCTACAATGAGCAGTTCTTC
TRBJ1-3,TRBV6-1,-,-,CASSAGVSGNTIYF,TGTGCCAGCAGTGCCGGAGTTTCTGGAAACACCATATATTTT
TRBJ2-3,TRBV5-1,-,TRBD2,CASSLGLAGTADTQYF,TGCGCCAGCAGCCTGGGGCTAGCGGGGACTGCAGATACGCAGTATTTT
TRBJ2-7,TRBV9,-,TRBD2,CASSVEATSGEQYF,TGTGCCAGCAGCGTAGAAGCGACTAGCGGCGAGCAGTACTTC
TRBJ2-7,TRBV9,-,-,CASSALSRGFDEQYF,TGTGCCAGCAGCGCCCTCTCTAGGGGTTTTGACGAGCAGTACTTC
TRBJ2-3,TRBV30,-,TRBD2,CAWRSVAGGTDTQYF,TGTGCCTGGAGGAGCGTAGCGGGAGGCACAGATACGCAGTATTTT
TRBJ1-2,TRBV2,-,-,CASSGTANYGYTF,TGTGCCAGCAGTGGGACAGCTAACTATGGCTACACCTTC
TRBJ2-4,TRBV5-1,-,TRBD1,CASSLGTAGNSQYF,TGCGCCAGCAGCCTAGGGACAGCAGGAAACAGTCAGTACTTC
TRBJ1-1,TRBV7-8,-,-,CASSPRRVTEAFF,TGTGCCAGCAGCCCTAGGCGAGTCACTGAAGCTTTCTTT
TRBJ1-2,TRBV25-1,-,TRBD1,CASSIGQGNYGYTF,TGTGCCAGCTCGATCGGACAGGGCAACTATGGCTACACCTTC
TRBJ1-1,TRBV4-3,few,TRBD1,CASSQVADRGLSTEAFF,TGCGCCAGCAGCCAAGTAGCAGACAGGGGGCTTAGCACTGAAGCTTTCTTT
TRBJ2-7,TRBV5-6,-,-,CASSFGGTTYEQYF,TGTGCCAGCAGCTTCGGAGGGACCACCTACGAGCAGTACTTC
TRBJ1-4,TRBV10-3,-,-,CAISEQQGREKLFF,TGTGCCATCAGTGAACAACAGGGTAGGGAAAAACTGTTTTTT
TRBJ2-7,TRBV7-2,-,TRBD1,CASSRQGNGNYEQYF,TGTGCCAGCAGCCGACAGGGGAATGGGAACTACGAGCAGTACTTC
TRBJ2-1,TRBV10-3,-,TRBD1,CAIKVGATGGNEQFF,TGTGCCATCAAGGTTGGGGCGACAGGGGGCAATGAGCAGTTCTTC
TRBJ1-3,TRBV7-2,-,-,CASSLQRSGNTIYF,TGTGCCAGCAGCTTGCAGCGCTCTGGAAACACCATATATTTT
TRBJ1-1,TRBV7-9,-,TRBD1,CASSLFAGGNTEAFF,TGTGCCAGCAGCTTGTTTGCAGGGGGGAACACTGAAGCTTTCTTT
TRBJ1-2,TRBV6-1,-,-,CASSEEWKGPGGYTF,TGTGCCAGCAGTGAAGAGTGGAAGGGGCCCGGTGGCTACACCTTC
TRBJ2-3,TRBV4-3,few,TRBD2,CASSQEGTSATDTQYF,TGCGCCAGCAGCCAAGAAGGGACTAGCGCCACAGATACGCAGTATTTT
TRBJ1-6,TRBV5-1,-,-,CASSLWSGQNSPLHF,TGCGCCAGCAGCTTGTGGTCAGGGCAGAATTCACCCCTCCACTTT
TRBJ1-5,TRBV27,-,-,CASSPLGQGLNQPQHF,TGTGCCAGCAGTCCCCTAGGGCAGGGTTTAAATCAGCCCCAGCATTTT
TRBJ1-1,TRBV19,-,-,CASSITGQNYRPTEAFF,TGTGCCAGTAGTATCACCGGGCAGAATTACAGGCCCACTGAAGCTTTCTTT
TRBJ1-4,TRBV29-1,-,TRBD1,CSYRGGATNEKLFF,TGCAGCTACAGGGGGGGGGCAACTAATGAAAAACTGTTTTTT
TRBJ1-6,TRBV10-3,-,TRBD1,CAITSGQGVFHF,TGTGCCATCACCTCGGGACAGGGGGTATTCCACTTT
TRBJ1-1,TRBV5-1,-,-,CASSLGTRENTEAFF,TGCGCCAGCAGCTTAGGTACCAGGGAGAACACTGAAGCTTTCTTT
TRBJ1-1,TRBV7-5,-,-,CARSLATVRADRGELGGTEAFF,TGTGCCAGAAGCTTAGCTACAGTCCGGGCCGACAGGGGAGAATTGGGGGGCACTGAAGCTTTCTTT
TRBJ2-5,TRBV5-1,-,-,CASSGVTTPGGAQYF,TGCGCCAGCAGCGGGGTGACTACCCCCGGAGGGGCCCAGTACTTC
TRBJ1-1,TRBV29-1,-,-,CSSIGSGHEAFF,TGCAGCTCGATCGGCTCCGGACATGAAGCTTTCTTT
TRBJ1-4,TRBV4-1,-,TRBD1,CASSPSQGAGEKLFF,TGCGCCAGCAGCCCGTCACAGGGGGCAGGGGAAAAACTGTTTTTT
TRBJ1-1,TRBV11-3,-,TRBD1,CASSSETTGAGSDTEAFF,TGTGCCAGCAGCTCGGAGACGACAGGGGCGGGGTCGGACACTGAAGCTTTCTTT
TRBJ1-2,TRBV27,-,-,CASSNRNYGYTF,TGTGCCAGCAGCAACCGGAACTATGGCTACACCTTC
TRBJ1-5,TRBV18,-,TRBD1,CASSGQGADQPQHF,TGTGCCAGCTCAGGGCAGGGGGCCGATCAGCCCCAGCATTTT
TRBJ2-5,TRBV28,-,TRBD2,CASSFALRGDQETQYF,TGTGCCAGCAGTTTCGCGTTACGGGGGGACCAAGAGACCCAGTACTTC